This TCR beta chain appears in the sequencing data of a study of blood T cell repertoires in COVID-19. Study-level information: The analysed material was cDNA or gDNA that came from T cells, B-cell-depleted T cells, or PBMCs.

CDR3 length equals 13 residues. Trimming shortened V by 0 bases and J by 6 bases, and 7 bases separated the two germline ends. In germline, CDR1 is LGHDT, CDR2 YNNKEL (reference sequence). The assay was immunoSEQ multiplex PCR, and TCRdb's table has in-frame clones only and misses some. The sample has 100,000 to 150,000 clones, around 84% seen once. The sequenced sample consisted of PBMCs or T cells enriched from blood (not recorded which). This rearrangement joins TRBV3-1 (or the pseudogene TRBV3-2) to TRBJ2-3, with D maybe TRBD1 (6 bases). The sequence derives from a man aged 40-55 years with acute COVID-19. The CDR3 nucleotides are TGTGCCAGCAGCCAAGAGACAGGTGATACGCAGTATTTT. This translates into CASSQETGDTQYF.